The subject of this entry is one T cell receptor (beta chain). This clone appeared a single time. Its antigen is unknown. No much larger clone is present one base from it, and per-base qualities are unavailable. The record originates from a study of blood T cell repertoires in COVID-19 (dated by TCRdb to the early 2020s). With regard to the full study: Recovered participants in ImmuneRACE Cohort 3 were defined by two consecutive negative NP/OP PCR tests, clearance by a healthcare professional, or resolution of symptoms. Samples covering the acute and convalescent phases of COVID-19 were provided by collaborators in the United States, Italy and Spain. The prospective study material was composed of cDNA or gDNA derived from T cells, B-cell-depleted T cells, or PBMCs. The dataset comprised deeply sampled blood TCRbeta repertoires from subjects exposed to, actively infected with, or recovered from COVID-19. The repertoires were released in a freely available public database intended as a resource for research on the immune response to SARS-CoV-2. Samples came from the ongoing ImmuneRACE study (first 160 participants) plus 1,254 subjects from 6 global collaborators. Nearly every sample came with metadata listing a de-identified subject ID, COVID-19 status, age in years and sex. Where available, HLA class I and class II types were taken from metadata supplied by the sample provider and were not determined by assay-based typing.

The CDR3, cysteine through phenylalanine, is 16 amino acids long. Just the 48-base CDR3 DNA is kept, in frame starting at base 1. Looking up the germline V gene yields CDR1 SGHTS and CDR2 YDEGEE. V trim: 0 bases; J trim: 4 bases; unmatched bases: 5. In the prospective study, participants were about 18 to 100 years old, resided in under 30 geographic areas of the United States, and were enrolled through a virtual design. In the prospective study, cohorts were assigned on the basis of participant-reported clinical history obtained from a screening survey and a study questionnaire. In the prospective study, whole blood, serum and a nasopharyngeal or oropharyngeal swab were collected from each participant by mobile phlebotomists. Additional blood draws and questionnaires over an approximately two-month period could optionally be provided by prospective study participants. Before DNA extraction, blood samples from the prospective study were shipped at room temperature or frozen.

Study-wide findings and limitations: Clinical and demographic metadata were provided uncurated, with the amount varying by source and participant.

TCRbeta CDR3 regions were amplified from genomic DNA by means of the immunoSEQ Assay, a bias-controlled multiplex PCR. For the original study's pipeline: Within the assay, amplification of reference gene primers was used to estimate how many nucleated cells each sample contained. Sequence reads were collapsed and filtered to measure the absolute abundance of every unique TCRbeta CDR3 rearrangement. For each sample, productive Simpson clonality was calculated as the square root of Simpson's diversity index across productive rearrangements. As stored in TCRdb, this immuneACCESS dataset retains in-frame rearrangements with V and J assigned. A fraction of the clones does not appear; measured against another copy, unresolved V genes explain less than half of the discrepancy, and the remainder lacks a known reason. The V and J calls and clone size were taken over from that table, and D and trimming were inferred from the DNA. Recorded for this sample are approximately 250,000 clones; approximately 90% of them occurred a single time. The ten largest clones add up to 2% to 2.5% of the sample.

This sequence was found in an older woman in a cohort exposed to, infected with or recovered from COVID-19 (not recorded which). Rearrangement joined TRBV5-8 to TRBJ1-5, with 9 junctional bases fitting TRBD1. Source material: PBMCs or T cells enriched from blood (not recorded which). The base sequence is TGTGCCAGCAGCTTGGAAGGGACAGGGAGAAATCAGCCCCAGCATTTT. The encoded protein is CASSLEGTGRNQPQHF.